Here is one T cell receptor beta chain with its context. Its antigen is not known. Unique molecular identifier tags were affixed to discrete cDNA molecules. Each CDR3 protein gets one entry after TCRdb re-called the 5' RACE reads with MiXCR. The sample contains around 83,000 distinct CDR3 sequences, roughly 12% of which appear only once. The data stem from a study of early T cells in non-severe SARS-CoV-2 infection. Study-level background: Investigators sequenced bulk RNA drawn from unsorted whole blood, and chains remained unpaired.

General study results and limits: VDJdb matching skewed toward anti-spike CD8 responses, missing private and CD4 specificities.

The CDR3 totals 17 residues. Germline loops: CDR1 SGHTA, CDR2 FQGTGA. Trimming shortened V by 5 bases and J by 0 bases, and 17 bases separated the two germline ends. The receptor comes from an adult who was a healthcare worker with PCR-confirmed SARS-CoV-2 infection or an uninfected control (not recorded which). The rearrangement links TRBV7-3 to TRBJ2-1; D gene uncertain. Source: whole blood, taken at baseline. CDR3 in DNA: TGTGCCAGCAGCCCCCGGACGGATCCGAGCTCCTACAATGAGCAGTTCTTC. Residues: CASSPRTDPSSYNEQFF.